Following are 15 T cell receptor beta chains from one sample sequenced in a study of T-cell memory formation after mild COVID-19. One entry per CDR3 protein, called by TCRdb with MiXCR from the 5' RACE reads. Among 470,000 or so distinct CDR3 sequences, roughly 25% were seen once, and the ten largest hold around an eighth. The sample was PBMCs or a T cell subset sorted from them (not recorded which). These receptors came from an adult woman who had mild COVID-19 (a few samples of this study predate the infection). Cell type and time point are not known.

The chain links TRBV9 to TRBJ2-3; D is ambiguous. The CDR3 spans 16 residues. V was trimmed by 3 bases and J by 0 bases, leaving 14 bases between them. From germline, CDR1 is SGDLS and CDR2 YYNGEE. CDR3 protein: CASSGDRRTSTDTQYF. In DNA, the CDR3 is TGTGCCAGCAGCGGCGACCGGCGAACTAGCACAGATACGCAGTATTTT.

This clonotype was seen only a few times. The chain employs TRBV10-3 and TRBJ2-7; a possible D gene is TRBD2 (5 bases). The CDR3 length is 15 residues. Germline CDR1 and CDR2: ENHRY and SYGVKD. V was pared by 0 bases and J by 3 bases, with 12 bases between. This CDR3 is CAISESSGAIYEQYF. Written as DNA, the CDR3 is TGTGCCATCAGTGAGTCGAGCGGAGCGATCTACGAGCAGTACTTC.

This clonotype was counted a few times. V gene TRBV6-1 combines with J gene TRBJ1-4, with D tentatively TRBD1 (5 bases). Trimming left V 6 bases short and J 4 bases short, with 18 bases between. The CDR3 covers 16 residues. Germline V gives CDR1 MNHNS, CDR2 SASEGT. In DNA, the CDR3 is TGTGCCAGCAGGCCATGGGGAGGGGCTTTTAATGAAAAACTGTTTTTT. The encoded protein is CASRPWGGAFNEKLFF.

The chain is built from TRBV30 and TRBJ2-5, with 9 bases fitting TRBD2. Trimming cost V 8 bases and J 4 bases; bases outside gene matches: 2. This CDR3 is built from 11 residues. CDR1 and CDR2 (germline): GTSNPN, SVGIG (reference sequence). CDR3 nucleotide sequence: TGTGCCGGTAGCGGGGGAGAGACCCAGTACTTC. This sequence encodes CAGSGGETQYF.

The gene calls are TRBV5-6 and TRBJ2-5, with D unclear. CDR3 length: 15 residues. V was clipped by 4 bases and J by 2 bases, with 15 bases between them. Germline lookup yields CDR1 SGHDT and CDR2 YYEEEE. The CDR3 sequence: CASSPGFRQQETQYF. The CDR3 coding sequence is TGTGCCAGCAGCCCCGGGTTCCGTCAACAAGAGACCCAGTACTTC.

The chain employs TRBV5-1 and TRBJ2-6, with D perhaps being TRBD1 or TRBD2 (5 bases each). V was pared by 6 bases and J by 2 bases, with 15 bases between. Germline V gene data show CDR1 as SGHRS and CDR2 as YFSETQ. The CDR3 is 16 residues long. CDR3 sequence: CASTSRDLPGANVLTF. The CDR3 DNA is TGCGCCAGCACAAGCCGGGACCTCCCTGGGGCCAACGTCCTGACTTTC.

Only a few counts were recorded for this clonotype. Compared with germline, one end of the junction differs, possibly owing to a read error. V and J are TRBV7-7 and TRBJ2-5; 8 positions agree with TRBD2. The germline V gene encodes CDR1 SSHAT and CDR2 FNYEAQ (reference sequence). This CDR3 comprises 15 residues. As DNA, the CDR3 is TGTGCTAGCAGCTTAGGTGGGCTAGCGGGAGAGACCCAGTACTTC. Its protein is CASSLGGLAGETQYF.

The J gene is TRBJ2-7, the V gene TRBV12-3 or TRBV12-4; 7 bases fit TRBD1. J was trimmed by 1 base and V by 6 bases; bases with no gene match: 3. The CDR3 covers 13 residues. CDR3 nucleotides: TGTGCCAGCAGGAAGACAGGGTCCTACGAGCAGTACTTC. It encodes CASRKTGSYEQYF.

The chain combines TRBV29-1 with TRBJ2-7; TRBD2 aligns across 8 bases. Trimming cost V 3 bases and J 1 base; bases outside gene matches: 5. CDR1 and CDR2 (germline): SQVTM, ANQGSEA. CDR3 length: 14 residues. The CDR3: CSVEVSGSSYEQYF. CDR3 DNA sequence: TGCAGCGTTGAGGTGAGCGGGAGTTCCTACGAGCAGTACTTC.

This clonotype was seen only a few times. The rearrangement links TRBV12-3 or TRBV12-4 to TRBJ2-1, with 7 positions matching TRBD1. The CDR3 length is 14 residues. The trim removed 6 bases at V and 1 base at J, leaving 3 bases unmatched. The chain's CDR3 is CASSTQGSYNEQFF. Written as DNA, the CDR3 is TGTGCCAGCAGCACACAGGGGTCCTACAATGAGCAGTTCTTC.

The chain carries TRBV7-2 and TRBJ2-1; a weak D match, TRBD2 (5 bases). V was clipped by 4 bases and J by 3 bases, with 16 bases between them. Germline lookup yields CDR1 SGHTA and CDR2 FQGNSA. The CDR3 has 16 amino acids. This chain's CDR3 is CASSSALRGLYNEQFF. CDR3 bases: TGTGCCAGCAGCTCCGCCCTACGCGGACTCTACAATGAGCAGTTCTTC.

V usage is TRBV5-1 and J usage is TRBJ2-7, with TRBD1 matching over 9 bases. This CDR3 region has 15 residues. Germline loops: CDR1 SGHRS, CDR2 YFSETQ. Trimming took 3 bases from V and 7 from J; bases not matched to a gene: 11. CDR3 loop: CASSSGQGNYNEQYF. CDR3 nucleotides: TGCGCCAGCAGCTCTGGACAGGGGAATTACAATGAGCAGTACTTC.

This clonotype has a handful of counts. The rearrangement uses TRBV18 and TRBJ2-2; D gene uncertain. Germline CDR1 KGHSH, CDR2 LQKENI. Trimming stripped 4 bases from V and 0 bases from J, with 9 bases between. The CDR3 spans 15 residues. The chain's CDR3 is CASSQGPANTGELFF. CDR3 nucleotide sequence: TGTGCCAGCTCACAGGGCCCCGCGAACACCGGGGAGCTGTTTTTT.

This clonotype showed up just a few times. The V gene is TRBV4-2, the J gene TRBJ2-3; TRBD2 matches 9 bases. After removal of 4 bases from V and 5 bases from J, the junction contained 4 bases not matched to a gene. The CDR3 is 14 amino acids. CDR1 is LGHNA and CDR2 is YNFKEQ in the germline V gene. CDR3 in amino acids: CASSPRLAVDTQYF. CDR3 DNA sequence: TGTGCCAGCAGCCCGCGACTAGCGGTAGATACGCAGTATTTT.

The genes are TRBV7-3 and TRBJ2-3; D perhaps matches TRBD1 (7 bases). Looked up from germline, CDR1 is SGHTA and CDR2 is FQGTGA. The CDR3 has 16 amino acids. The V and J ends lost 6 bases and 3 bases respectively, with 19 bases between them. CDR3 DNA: TGTGCCAGCAGACGCAGGGGGGTTTTAACTACAGATACGCAGTATTTT. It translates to CASRRRGVLTTDTQYF.